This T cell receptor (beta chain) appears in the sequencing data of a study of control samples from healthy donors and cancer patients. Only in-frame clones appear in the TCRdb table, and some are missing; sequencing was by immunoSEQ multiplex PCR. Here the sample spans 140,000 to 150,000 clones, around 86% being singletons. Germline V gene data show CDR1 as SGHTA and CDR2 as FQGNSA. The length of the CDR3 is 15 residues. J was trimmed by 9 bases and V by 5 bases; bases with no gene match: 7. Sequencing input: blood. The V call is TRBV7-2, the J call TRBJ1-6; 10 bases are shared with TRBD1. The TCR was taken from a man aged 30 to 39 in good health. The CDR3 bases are TGTGCCAGCAGCCCTGGGACAGGGGAACTTTCACCCCTCCACTTT. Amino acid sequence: CASSPGTGELSPLHF. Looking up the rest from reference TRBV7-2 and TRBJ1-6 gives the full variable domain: GAGVSQSPSNKVTEKGKDVELRCDPISGHTALYWYRQSLGQGLEFLIYFQGNSAPDKSGLPSDRFSAERTGGSVSTLTIQRTQQEDSAVYLCASSPGTGELSPLHFGNGTRLTVT.